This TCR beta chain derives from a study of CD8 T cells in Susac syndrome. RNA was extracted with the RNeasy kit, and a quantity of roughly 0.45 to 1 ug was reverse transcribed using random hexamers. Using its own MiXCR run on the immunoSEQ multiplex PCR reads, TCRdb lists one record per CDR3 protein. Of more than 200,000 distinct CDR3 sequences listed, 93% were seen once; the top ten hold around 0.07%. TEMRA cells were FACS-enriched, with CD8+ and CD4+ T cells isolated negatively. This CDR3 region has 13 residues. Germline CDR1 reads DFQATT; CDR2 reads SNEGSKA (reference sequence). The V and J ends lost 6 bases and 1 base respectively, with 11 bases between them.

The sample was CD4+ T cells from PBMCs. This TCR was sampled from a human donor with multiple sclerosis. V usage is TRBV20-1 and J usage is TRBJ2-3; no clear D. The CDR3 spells CSAKTGGTDTQYF. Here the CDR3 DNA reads TGCAGTGCCAAAACTGGTGGCACAGATACGCAGTATTTT.